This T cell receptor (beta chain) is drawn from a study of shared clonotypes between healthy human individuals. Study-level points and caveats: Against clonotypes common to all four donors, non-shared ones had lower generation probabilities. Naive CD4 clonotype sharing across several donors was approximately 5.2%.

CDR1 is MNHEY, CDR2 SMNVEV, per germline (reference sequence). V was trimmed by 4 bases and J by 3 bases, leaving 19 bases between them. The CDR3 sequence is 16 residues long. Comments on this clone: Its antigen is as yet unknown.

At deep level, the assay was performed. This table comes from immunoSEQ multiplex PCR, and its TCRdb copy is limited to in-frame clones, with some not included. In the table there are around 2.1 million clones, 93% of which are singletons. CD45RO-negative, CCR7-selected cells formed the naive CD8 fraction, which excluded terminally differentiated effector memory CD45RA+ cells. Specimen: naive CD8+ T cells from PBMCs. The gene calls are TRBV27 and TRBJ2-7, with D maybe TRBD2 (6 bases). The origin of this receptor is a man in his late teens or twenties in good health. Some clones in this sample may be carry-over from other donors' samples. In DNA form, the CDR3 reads TGTGCCAGCAGTTCGCGGGGCGCCCCTCCGGGCTACGAGCAGTACTTC. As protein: CASSSRGAPPGYEQYF.